This T cell receptor beta chain was sequenced during a study of cytomegalovirus exposure and HLA in healthy donors. CDR1 and CDR2 (germline): SGHTA, FQGNSA. The trim removed 0 bases at V and 6 bases at J, leaving 6 bases unmatched. CDR3 length: 16 residues. Clones were read by immunoSEQ multiplex PCR, and TCRdb kept only the in-frame ones, dropping some. The table shows about 160,000 clones, with 96% occurring only once. Sequencing was done on a sample of PBMCs. The receptor was derived from a woman between 18 and 30 years old in good health and CMV-seronegative. This sequence joins TRBV7-2 and TRBJ2-2; 8 nucleotides align to TRBD2. This CDR3 reads CASSLAPSGYSGELFF. CDR3 coding DNA: TGTGCCAGCAGCTTAGCGCCTAGCGGGTATTCCGGGGAGCTGTTTTTT.